The source of this T cell receptor beta chain is a study of identical twins listed by TCRdb under 2016. In terms of the full investigation: To test whether fetal clonotypes persist, the study used deep sequencing on TCR alpha and beta repertoires from monozygotic twins, unrelated adults of various ages, and cord blood. To rule out contamination, the twin experiments were replicated at different times with different library preparation protocols.

Results the study describes overall, beyond this receptor: Compared with coincidental sharing between unrelated individuals, an excess of low generation-probability sequences was observed among out-of-frame TCR alpha sequences shared between twins. Invariant T cells such as MAIT and iNKT could partly confound zero-insertion analyses, though diverse VJ usage argued against this for most clonotypes. In beta out-of-frame sequences, excess twin sharing was weaker, because having fewer shared sequences lowered the signal-to-noise ratio. Recombination models systematically underestimated out-of-frame TCR alpha sharing in monozygotic twins but agreed with sharing between unrelated individuals. Fewer insertions were carried by abundant cord blood beta clonotypes; a weaker similar trend was observed in young adult naive repertoires, while no such trend was observed in memory repertoires. Because the same donors could not be followed over many years, conclusions were based on cross-sectional statistical analysis.

The germline ends are 6 bases apart after V is trimmed by 0 bases and J by 0 bases. The CDR3, from cysteine to phenylalanine, totals 14 residues. The CDR3 DNA has 42 bases and is translated from base 1. CDR1 MNHEY and CDR2 SVGEGT were looked up in the germline V gene. This clonotype turned up a few times. Its antigen has not been determined. Base qualities were left out, and no much larger clone turns up one base away. Library construction relied on 5' RACE. Sequencing was performed on an Illumina HiSeq 2000. Template switching added a universal primer binding site, and the final cDNA carried a unique molecular identifier that allowed TCR cDNA molecules to be counted accurately. First-strand cDNA for TCR alpha and beta chains was synthesized from specific primers in the conserved constant-segment region. To control for contamination, every cDNA library carried two barcodes: a SMART-Mk sample barcode plus Illumina barcodes. Two successive PCR steps introduced TruSeq adapter sequences along with Illumina sample barcodes. Sequencing of the TCR alpha and beta cDNA libraries was done on the Illumina HiSeq platform using custom primers. From the authors' description of their analysis: Unique molecular identifiers were extracted from raw reads with MiGEC, and CDR3 positions were determined with MiXCR. For each individual, recombination models were inferred using an EM algorithm with the repgenHMM and IGoR tools. Shared clonotype analysis was performed with the tcR package in R, normalizing sharing by the product of cloneset sizes. Out-of-frame nonproductive sequences were analyzed to study raw recombination free of thymic and clonal selection effects. Clones were called with MiXCR by TCRdb after fastp trimmed the public reads at Q25, and only in-frame beta chains were retained. Every CDR3 protein is listed once, alongside the most common genes and DNA of its rows. It is TCRdb's table, rather than the study itself, that gives the V and J calls and clone size. The sample has about 250,000 distinct CDR3 sequences on record, roughly an eighth of them singletons. Around 8.9% of the sample is held by the ten biggest clonotypes.

Every donor in the study was a healthy Caucasian. Miltenyi CD45RO+ enrichment and human naive T-cell isolation kits were used to isolate memory (CD45RO+) and naive T cells from PBMC. The sequenced sample was memory (CD45RO+) T cells sorted from blood. The sample's cell subset or site label is to be understood as: CD45RO+ enriched T cells. The rearranged segments are TRBV6-2 or TRBV6-3 and TRBJ2-7; the D gene identity is not certain. The origin of this receptor is a woman aged 18-35 years in good health. The CDR3 protein is CASSYSGFSYEQYF. The DNA sequence is as follows: TGTGCCAGCAGTTACTCAGGCTTCTCCTACGAGCAGTACTTC.